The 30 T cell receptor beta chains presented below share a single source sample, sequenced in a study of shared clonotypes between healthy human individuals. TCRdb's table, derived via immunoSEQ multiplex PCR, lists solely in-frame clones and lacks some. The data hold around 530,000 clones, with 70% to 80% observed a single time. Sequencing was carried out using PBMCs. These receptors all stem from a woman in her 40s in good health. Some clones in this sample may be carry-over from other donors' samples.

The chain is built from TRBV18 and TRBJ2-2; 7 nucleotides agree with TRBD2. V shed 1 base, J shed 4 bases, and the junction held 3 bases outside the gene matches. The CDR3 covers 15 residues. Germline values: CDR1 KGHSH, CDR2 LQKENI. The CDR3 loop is CASSPRREGTGELFF. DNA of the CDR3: TGTGCCAGCTCACCACGAAGGGAGGGCACCGGGGAGCTGTTTTTT.

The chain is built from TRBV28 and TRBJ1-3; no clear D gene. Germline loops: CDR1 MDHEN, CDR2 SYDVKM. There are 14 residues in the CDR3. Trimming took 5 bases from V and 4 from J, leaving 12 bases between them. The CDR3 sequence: CASSTSGVGNTIYF. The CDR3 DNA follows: TGTGCCAGCAGTACCAGCGGGGTCGGAAACACCATATATTTT.

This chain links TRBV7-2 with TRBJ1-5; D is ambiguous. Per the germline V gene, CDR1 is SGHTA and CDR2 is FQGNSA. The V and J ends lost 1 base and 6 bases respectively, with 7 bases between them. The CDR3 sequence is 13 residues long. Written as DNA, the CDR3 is TGTGCCAGCAGCTTAGAGCCGGCTCAGCCCCAGCATTTT. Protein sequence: CASSLEPAQPQHF.

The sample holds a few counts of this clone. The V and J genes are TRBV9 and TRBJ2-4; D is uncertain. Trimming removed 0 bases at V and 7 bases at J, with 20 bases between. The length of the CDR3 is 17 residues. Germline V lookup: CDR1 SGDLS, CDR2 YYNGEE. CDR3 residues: CASSVGPGRLGSNIQYF. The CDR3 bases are TGTGCCAGCAGCGTAGGCCCTGGACGTCTGGGCTCTAACATTCAGTACTTC.

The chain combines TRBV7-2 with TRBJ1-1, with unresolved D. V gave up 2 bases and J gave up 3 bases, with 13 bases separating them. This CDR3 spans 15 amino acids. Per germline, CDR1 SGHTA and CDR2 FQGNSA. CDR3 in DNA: TGTGCCAGCAGCTTATCGAGCGCAGAGCACACTGAAGCTTTCTTT. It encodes CASSLSSAEHTEAFF.

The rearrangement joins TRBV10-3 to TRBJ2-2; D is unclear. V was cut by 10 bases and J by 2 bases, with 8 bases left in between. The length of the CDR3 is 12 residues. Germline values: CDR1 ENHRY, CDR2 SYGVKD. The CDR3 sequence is CATRLNTGELFF. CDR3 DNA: TGTGCCACCCGATTAAACACCGGGGAGCTGTTTTTT.

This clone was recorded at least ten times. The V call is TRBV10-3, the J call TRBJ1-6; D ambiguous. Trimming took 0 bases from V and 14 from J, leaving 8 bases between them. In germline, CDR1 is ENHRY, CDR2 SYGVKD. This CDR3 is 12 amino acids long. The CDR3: CAISESLETLHF. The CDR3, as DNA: TGTGCCATCAGTGAGTCCCTCGAGACCCTCCACTTT.

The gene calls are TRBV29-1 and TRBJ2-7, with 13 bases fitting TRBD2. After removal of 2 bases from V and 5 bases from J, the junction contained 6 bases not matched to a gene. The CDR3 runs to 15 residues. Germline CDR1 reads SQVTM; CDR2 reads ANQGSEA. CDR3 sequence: CSVEKGTSGDHEQYF. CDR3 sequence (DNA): TGCAGCGTTGAAAAGGGGACTAGCGGGGATCACGAGCAGTACTTC.

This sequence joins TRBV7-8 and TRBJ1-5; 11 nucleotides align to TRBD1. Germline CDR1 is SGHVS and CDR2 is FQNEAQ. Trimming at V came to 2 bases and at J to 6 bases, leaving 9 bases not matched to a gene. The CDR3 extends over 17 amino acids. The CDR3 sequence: CASSLIGGQGAGQPQHF. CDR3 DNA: TGTGCCAGCAGCTTAATAGGAGGACAGGGGGCGGGTCAGCCCCAGCATTTT.

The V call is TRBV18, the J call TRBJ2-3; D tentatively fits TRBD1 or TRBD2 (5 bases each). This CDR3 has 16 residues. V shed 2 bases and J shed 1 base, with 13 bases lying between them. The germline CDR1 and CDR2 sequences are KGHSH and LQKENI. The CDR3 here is CASSPARGRGTDTQYF. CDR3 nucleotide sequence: TGTGCCAGCTCACCAGCCCGGGGCAGGGGCACAGATACGCAGTATTTT.

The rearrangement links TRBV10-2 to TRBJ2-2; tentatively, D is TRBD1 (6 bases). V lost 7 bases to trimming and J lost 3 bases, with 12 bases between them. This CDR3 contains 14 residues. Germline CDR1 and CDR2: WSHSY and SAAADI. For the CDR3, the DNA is TGCGCCAGCACCCAGAACAGGGACACCGGGGAGCTGTTTTTT. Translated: CASTQNRDTGELFF.

CDR3 loop: CASSASGGETEAFF. CDR3 DNA sequence: TGTGCCAGCAGTGCCTCGGGGGGGGAGACTGAAGCTTTCTTT. The chain carries TRBV6-1 and TRBJ1-1, with a tentative D call TRBD1 (5 bases). CDR1 is MNHNS, CDR2 SASEGT, per germline. The CDR3 loop spans 14 amino acids. Deletions cut 4 bases from V and 5 bases from J, with 14 bases between.

In DNA form, the CDR3 reads TGTGCCAGCAGCCCCCCGGCGGGAGGGCCCTACAATGAGCAGTTCTTC. Encoded protein: CASSPPAGGPYNEQFF. The chain is built from TRBV7-9 and TRBJ2-1; TRBD2 aligns across 9 bases. The V segment lost 5 bases and the J segment 2 bases; nucleotides outside the gene matches: 7. The length of the CDR3 is 16 residues. Germline V gene data show CDR1 as SEHNR and CDR2 as FQNEAQ (reference sequence). Filled out from reference TRBV7-9 and TRBJ2-1, the complete variable domain reads DTGVSQNPRHKITKRGQNVTFRCDPISEHNRLYWYRQTLGQGPEFLTYFQNEAQLEKSRLLSDRFSAERPKGSFSTLEIQRTEQGDSAMYLCASSPPAGGPYNEQFFGPGTRLTVL.

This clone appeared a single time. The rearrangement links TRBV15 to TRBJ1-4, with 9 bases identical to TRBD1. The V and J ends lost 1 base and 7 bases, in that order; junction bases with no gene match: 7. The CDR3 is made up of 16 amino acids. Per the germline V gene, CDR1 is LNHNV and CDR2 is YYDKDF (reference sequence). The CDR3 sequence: CATSRARGQGFEKLFF. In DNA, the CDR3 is TGTGCCACCAGCAGAGCACGGGGACAGGGATTTGAAAAACTGTTTTTT.

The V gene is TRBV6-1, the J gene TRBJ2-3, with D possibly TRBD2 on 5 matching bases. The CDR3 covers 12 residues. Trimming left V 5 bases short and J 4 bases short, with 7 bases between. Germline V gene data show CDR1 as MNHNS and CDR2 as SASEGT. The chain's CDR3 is CASSTRSDTQYF. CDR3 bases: TGTGCCAGCAGTACTAGATCAGATACGCAGTATTTT.

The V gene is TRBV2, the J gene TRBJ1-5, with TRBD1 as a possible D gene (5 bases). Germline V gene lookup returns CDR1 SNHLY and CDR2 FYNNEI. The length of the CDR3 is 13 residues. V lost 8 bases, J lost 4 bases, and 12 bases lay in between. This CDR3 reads CASLATENQPQHF. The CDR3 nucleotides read TGTGCCAGCCTAGCGACAGAGAATCAGCCCCAGCATTTT. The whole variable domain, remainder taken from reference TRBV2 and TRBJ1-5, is EPEVTQTPSHQVTQMGQEVILRCVPISNHLYFYWYRQILGQKVEFLVSFYNNEISEKSEIFDDQFSVERPDGSNFTLKIRSTKLEDSAMYFCASLATENQPQHFGDGTRLSIL.

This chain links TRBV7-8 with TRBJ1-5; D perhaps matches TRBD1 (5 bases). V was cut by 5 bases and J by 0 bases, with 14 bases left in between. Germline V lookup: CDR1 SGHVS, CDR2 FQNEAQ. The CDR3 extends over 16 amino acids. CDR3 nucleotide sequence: TGTGCCAGCAGCATCCTGGACAAATATAGCAATCAGCCCCAGCATTTT. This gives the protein CASSILDKYSNQPQHF. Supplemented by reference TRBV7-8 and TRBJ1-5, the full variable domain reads GAGVSQSPRYKVAKRGQDVALRCDPISGHVSLFWYQQALGQGPEFLTYFQNEAQLDKSGLPSDRFFAERPEGSVSTLKIQRTQQEDSAVYLCASSILDKYSNQPQHFGDGTRLSIL.

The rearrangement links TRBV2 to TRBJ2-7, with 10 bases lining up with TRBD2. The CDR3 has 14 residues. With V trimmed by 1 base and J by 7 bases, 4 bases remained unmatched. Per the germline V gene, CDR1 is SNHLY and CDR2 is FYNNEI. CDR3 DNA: TGTGCCAGCAGTGAAGATCTAGCGGGGGATGAGCAGTACTTC. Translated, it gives CASSEDLAGDEQYF. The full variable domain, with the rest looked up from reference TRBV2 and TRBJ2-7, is EPEVTQTPSHQVTQMGQEVILRCVPISNHLYFYWYRQILGQKVEFLVSFYNNEISEKSEIFDDQFSVERPDGSNFTLKIRSTKLEDSAMYFCASSEDLAGDEQYFGPGTRLTVT.

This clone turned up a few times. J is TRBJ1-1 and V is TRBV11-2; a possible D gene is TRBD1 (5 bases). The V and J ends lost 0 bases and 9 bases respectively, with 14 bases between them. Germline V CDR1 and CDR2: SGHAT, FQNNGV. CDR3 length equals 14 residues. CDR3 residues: CASSLDPGRTQAFF. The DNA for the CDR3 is TGTGCCAGCAGCTTAGATCCGGGGCGGACCCAAGCTTTCTTT.

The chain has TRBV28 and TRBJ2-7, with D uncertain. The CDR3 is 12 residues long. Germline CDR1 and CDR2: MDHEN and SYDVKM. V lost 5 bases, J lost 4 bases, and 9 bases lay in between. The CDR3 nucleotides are TGTGCCAGCAGTCAGGTGGGGTACGAGCAGTACTTC. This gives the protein CASSQVGYEQYF.

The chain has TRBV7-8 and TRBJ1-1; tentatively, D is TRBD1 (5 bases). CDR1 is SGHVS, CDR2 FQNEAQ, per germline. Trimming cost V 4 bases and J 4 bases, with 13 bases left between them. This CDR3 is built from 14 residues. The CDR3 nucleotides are TGTGCCAGCAGCTCAAGGGGTGGTAGCACTGAAGCTTTCTTT. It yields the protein CASSSRGGSTEAFF. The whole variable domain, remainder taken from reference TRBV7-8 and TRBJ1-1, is GAGVSQSPRYKVAKRGQDVALRCDPISGHVSLFWYQQALGQGPEFLTYFQNEAQLDKSGLPSDRFFAERPEGSVSTLKIQRTQQEDSAVYLCASSSRGGSTEAFFGQGTRLTVV.

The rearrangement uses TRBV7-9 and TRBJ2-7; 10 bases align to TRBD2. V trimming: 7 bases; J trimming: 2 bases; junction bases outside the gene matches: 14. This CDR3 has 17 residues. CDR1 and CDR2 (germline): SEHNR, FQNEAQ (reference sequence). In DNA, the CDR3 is TGTGCCAGCAAATCCACCCGAAGCGGGAGGGCTCCCTACGAGCAGTACTTC. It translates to CASKSTRSGRAPYEQYF.

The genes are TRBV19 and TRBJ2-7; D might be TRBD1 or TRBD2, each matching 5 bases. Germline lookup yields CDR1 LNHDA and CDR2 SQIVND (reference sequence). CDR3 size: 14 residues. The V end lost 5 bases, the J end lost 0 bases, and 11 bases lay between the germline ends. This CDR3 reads CASSPVGDSYEQYF. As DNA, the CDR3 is TGTGCCAGTAGTCCCGTGGGGGACTCCTACGAGCAGTACTTC.

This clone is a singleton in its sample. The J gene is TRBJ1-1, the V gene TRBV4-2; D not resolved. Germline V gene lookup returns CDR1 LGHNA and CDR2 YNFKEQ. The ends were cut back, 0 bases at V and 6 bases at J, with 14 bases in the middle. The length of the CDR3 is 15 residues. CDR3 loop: CASSQDNWGGPEAFF. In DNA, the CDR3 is TGTGCCAGCAGCCAAGATAACTGGGGTGGCCCTGAAGCTTTCTTT.

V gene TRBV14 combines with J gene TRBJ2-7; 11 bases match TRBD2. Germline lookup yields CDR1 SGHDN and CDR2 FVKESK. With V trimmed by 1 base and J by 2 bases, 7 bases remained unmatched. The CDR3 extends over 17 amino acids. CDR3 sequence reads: CASSQVKTSGITYEQYF. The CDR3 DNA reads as TGTGCCAGCAGCCAAGTAAAGACTAGCGGGATAACCTACGAGCAGTACTTC.

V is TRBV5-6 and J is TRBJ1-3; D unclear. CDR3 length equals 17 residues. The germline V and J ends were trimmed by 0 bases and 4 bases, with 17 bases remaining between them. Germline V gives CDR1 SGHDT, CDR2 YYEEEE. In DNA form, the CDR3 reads TGTGCCAGCAGCTTGGCCCACAGCGAGAGTTGGGGAAACACCATATATTTT. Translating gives CASSLAHSESWGNTIYF.

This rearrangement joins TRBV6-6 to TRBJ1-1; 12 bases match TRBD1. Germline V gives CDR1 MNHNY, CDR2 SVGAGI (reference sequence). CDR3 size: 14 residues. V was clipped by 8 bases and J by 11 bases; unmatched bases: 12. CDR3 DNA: TGTGCCAGCCTGTTGGGACAGGGGGCTTTGGATGCTTTCTTT. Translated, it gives CASLLGQGALDAFF.

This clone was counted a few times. DNA for the CDR3: TGTGCCAGTAGCATCGGACTAGCGGGATCAGAGACCCAGTACTTC. Its protein is CASSIGLAGSETQYF. This rearrangement joins TRBV19 to TRBJ2-5; 12 nucleotides match TRBD2. CDR3 length: 15 amino acids. Germline trimming cut 6 bases from V and 4 bases from J; bases unmatched to any gene: 6. The germline V gene encodes CDR1 LNHDA and CDR2 SQIVND (reference sequence).

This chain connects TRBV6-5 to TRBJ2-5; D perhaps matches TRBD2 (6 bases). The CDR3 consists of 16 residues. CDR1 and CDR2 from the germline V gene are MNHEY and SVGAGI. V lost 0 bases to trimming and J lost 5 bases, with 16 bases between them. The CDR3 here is CASSYSSGTATETQYF. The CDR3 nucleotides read TGTGCCAGCAGTTACTCGTCCGGGACTGCCACGGAGACCCAGTACTTC.

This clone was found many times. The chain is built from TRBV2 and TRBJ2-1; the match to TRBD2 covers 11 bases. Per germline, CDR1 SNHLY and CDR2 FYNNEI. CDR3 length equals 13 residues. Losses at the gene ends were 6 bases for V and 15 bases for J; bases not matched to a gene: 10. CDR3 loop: CASRVAGGQGGFF. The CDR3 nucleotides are TGTGCCAGCAGAGTAGCGGGAGGGCAGGGGGGGTTCTTC.